These T cell receptor beta chains were read from a single sample in a study of shared clonotypes between healthy human individuals. Data came from immunoSEQ multiplex PCR; TCRdb stores just in-frame clones and leaves some out. The table records 2 million to 3 million clones, more than 90% of them present only once. Specimen: naive CD4+ T cells sorted from blood. The receptors come from a man aged 18 to 29 in good health. Both conserved end residues are trimmed from each CDR3.

>TRBV5-1
ASRFRDGNNEQF
>TRBV6-5
ASSYSSTNQETQY
>TRBV10-1
ASSESGQGTDTQY
>TRBV6-5
ASSSVNSPLH
>TRBV7-2
ASSLVRLNTEAF
>TRBV19
ASSPLDRNYGYT
>TRBV18
ASSPPGGSNQPQH
>TRBV9
ASSVDGQIFQPQH
>TRBV5-4
ASSPQPLSDTQY
>TRBV5-4
ASSPAGQGNSPLH
>TRBV5-4
ASSLELVAGAYNEQF
>TRBV7-9
ASSLTGSAEAF
>TRBV6-5
ASSISVGGSPLH
>TRBV6-6
ASSYSSAYYGYT
>TRBV7-2
ASSTQVGGGETQY
>TRBV5-1
ASSIQGAGDTQY
>TRBV5-4
ASSLQGGIEKLF
>TRBV5-1
ASSSGQDPFRV